This T cell receptor beta chain was sequenced for a study of T-cell memory formation after mild COVID-19. Study-level results: Clones shrinking between day 15 and 85 showed a balanced CD4/CD8 split, and those that grew later tilted toward CD4+. The finding that pre-infection memory included some responding clones suggested that cross-reactive memory joined.

V lost 1 base, J lost 9 bases, and 6 bases stayed unmatched. Germline lookup yields CDR1 DFQATT and CDR2 SNEGSKA (reference sequence). The CDR3 sequence is 14 residues long. Employing constant-segment primers, 5'RACE generated TCR alpha and TCR beta cDNA libraries bearing sample barcodes and UMIs. TCRdb fed the 5' RACE reads into MiXCR, producing one record per CDR3 protein. The table includes approximately 270,000 distinct CDR3 sequences, around 15% detected once. This clonotype has a handful of counts. The target antigen is unknown. Sequenced sample: PBMCs or a T cell subset sorted from them (not recorded which). This TCR came from a man aged 18 to 30 who had mild COVID-19 (a few samples of this study predate the infection). Cell type and time point are not known. This chain joins TRBV20-1 and TRBJ2-1; TRBD2 aligns across 10 bases. The CDR3 here is CSARGLAGAVEQFF. In nucleotides, the CDR3 is TGCAGTGCTAGAGGGCTAGCGGGGGCGGTTGAGCAGTTCTTC.